The 18 T cell receptor beta chains below all came from one sample that was sequenced in a study of blood T cell repertoires in COVID-19. Measured with immunoSEQ multiplex PCR; TCRdb has only the in-frame clones, and not every one. The sample has tens of thousands of clones, approximately 84% seen once; the top ten hold around 15%. The sequenced sample consisted of peripheral blood. These receptors all stem from a man between 65 and 85 years old with acute or convalescent COVID-19.

This chain joins TRBV7-2 and TRBJ1-2; TRBD1 aligns across 7 bases. This CDR3 has 13 residues. Germline values: CDR1 SGHTA, CDR2 FQGNSA. Germline trimming cut 3 bases from V and 8 bases from J; bases unmatched to any gene: 6. The CDR3 DNA reads TGTGCCAGCAGCTTGACAGGGCCTGAGGGCTACACCTTC. Translated: CASSLTGPEGYTF. The full variable domain, rest sourced from reference TRBV7-2 and TRBJ1-2, is GAGVSQSPSNKVTEKGKDVELRCDPISGHTALYWYRQSLGQGLEFLIYFQGNSAPDKSGLPSDRFSAERTGGSVSTLTIQRTQQEDSAVYLCASSLTGPEGYTFGSGTRLTVV.

The chain links TRBV6-2 or TRBV6-3 to TRBJ2-7; 7 positions match TRBD2. V shed 4 bases and J 5 bases; nucleotides not matched to a gene: 8. Germline CDR1 reads MNHEY; CDR2 reads SVGEGT. CDR3 size: 14 residues. The CDR3 sequence: CASSSWGGTNEQYV. As DNA, the CDR3 is TGTGCCAGCAGTTCGTGGGGAGGGACGAACGAGCAGTACGTC.

Only one count was recorded for this clone. CDR3 amino acids: CASRLRDRGTDTQYF. The CDR3, as DNA: TGTGCCAGCAGGCTCCGGGACAGGGGCACAGATACGCAGTATTTT. This rearrangement joins TRBV6-5 to TRBJ2-3; 9 bases line up with TRBD1. The V gene's germline CDR1 is MNHEY and CDR2 SVGAGI. The CDR3 runs to 15 residues. Losses at the gene ends were 6 bases for V and 1 base for J; bases not matched to a gene: 5.

The chain has TRBV12-3 or TRBV12-4 and TRBJ1-4; no firm D call. The CDR3 is 13 amino acids. V was clipped by 7 bases and J by 4 bases, with 10 bases between them. CDR3 region: CASTEGNNEKLFF. Written as DNA, the CDR3 is TGTGCCAGCACCGAGGGTAATAATGAAAAACTGTTTTTT.

The chain uses TRBV6-5 and TRBJ2-2; 8 positions agree with TRBD1. CDR1 is MNHEY, CDR2 SVGAGI, per germline. This CDR3 region has 14 residues. Trimming removed 4 bases from V and 7 bases from J; junction bases left unmatched: 5. The DNA for the CDR3 is TGTGCCAGCAGTTTGACAGGGGCTGGCGGGGAGCTGTTTTTT. This encodes CASSLTGAGGELFF.

J is TRBJ2-1 and V is TRBV11-2; D is perhaps TRBD2 (6 bases). This CDR3 has 16 residues. Germline assignment: CDR1 SGHAT and CDR2 FQNNGV. The ends were cut back, 1 base at V and 4 bases at J, with 14 bases in the middle. The CDR3 is CASSLASLAPYNEQFF. The CDR3 bases are TGTGCCAGCAGCTTAGCTTCCCTAGCGCCATACAATGAGCAGTTCTTC.

This chain uses TRBV24-1 with TRBJ1-1; 8 nucleotides agree with TRBD1. The trim removed 4 bases at V and 5 bases at J, leaving 8 bases unmatched. Germline V gene lookup returns CDR1 KGHDR and CDR2 SFDVKD. CDR3 size: 15 residues. In DNA form, the CDR3 reads TGTGCCACCAGTGAGGGAAACAGGGGGGGAACTGAAGCTTTCTTT. Translation gives CATSEGNRGGTEAFF.

The genes are TRBV9 and TRBJ2-2; 8 bases align to TRBD2. The J segment lost 0 bases and the V segment lost 4 bases, leaving 5 bases of the junction unmatched. The V gene's germline CDR1 is SGDLS and CDR2 YYNGEE. This CDR3 comprises 16 residues. The CDR3 DNA follows: TGTGCCAGCAGCCCACTAGCGGCCGCGAACACCGGGGAGCTGTTTTTT. It yields the protein CASSPLAAANTGELFF. Using reference TRBV9 and TRBJ2-2 for the parts outside the CDR3, the full variable domain is DSGVTQTPKHLITATGQRVTLRCSPRSGDLSVYWYQQSLDQGLQFLIQYYNGEERAKGNILERFSAQQFPDLHSELNLSSLELGDSALYFCASSPLAAANTGELFFGEGSRLTVL.

This clone was seen a handful of times. This chain links TRBV18 with TRBJ2-1; D perhaps matches TRBD2 (6 bases). Between the trimmed V and J ends, which lost 3 bases and 6 bases, there was a span of 12 bases. The CDR3 extends over 14 amino acids. Germline V gives CDR1 KGHSH, CDR2 LQKENI. CDR3 amino acids: CASSPSRGGNEQFF. The CDR3 coding sequence is TGTGCCAGCTCACCGAGCCGGGGAGGCAATGAGCAGTTCTTC.

The chain couples TRBV7-2 to TRBJ1-5, with D perhaps TRBD1 (5 bases). This CDR3 is 16 amino acids long. Germline loops: CDR1 SGHTA, CDR2 FQGNSA. The V end lost 6 bases, the J end lost 3 bases, and 18 bases lay between the germline ends. DNA for the CDR3: TGTGCCAGCAGTCAGTCTTCCCAGGGCTTCAATCAGCCCCAGCATTTT. Encoded protein: CASSQSSQGFNQPQHF.

The rearrangement uses TRBV28 and TRBJ1-2; D may be TRBD1 (6 bases). This CDR3 has 15 residues. Looked up from germline, CDR1 is MDHEN and CDR2 is SYDVKM. V lost 6 bases to trimming and J lost 4 bases, with 18 bases between them. The CDR3 here is CASRRPSGQLYGYTF. The CDR3 DNA follows: TGTGCCAGCAGACGACCCTCAGGACAGCTCTATGGCTACACCTTC.

The V gene is TRBV30, the J gene TRBJ1-1; D is possibly TRBD1 (6 bases). With 0 bases removed from V and 0 bases from J, the gap between germline ends came to 11 bases. The CDR3 loop spans 15 amino acids. Germline V gene lookup returns CDR1 GTSNPN and CDR2 SVGIG (reference sequence). CDR3 loop: CAWSVQGIMNTEAFF. The CDR3 DNA sequence: TGTGCCTGGAGTGTACAGGGCATCATGAACACTGAAGCTTTCTTT.

The chain combines TRBV5-1 with TRBJ2-2, with TRBD2 matching over 12 bases. Germline V CDR1 and CDR2: SGHRS, YFSETQ. V was clipped by 3 bases and J by 7 bases; unmatched bases: 7. The CDR3 is 16 amino acids. CDR3 region: CASSSRTSGNVGELFF. Written as DNA, the CDR3 is TGCGCCAGCAGCTCAAGGACTAGCGGGAATGTCGGGGAGCTGTTTTTT.

This rearrangement joins TRBV24-1 to TRBJ2-1, with 8 bases that match TRBD2. Losses at the gene ends were 4 bases for V and 5 bases for J; bases not matched to a gene: 6. The CDR3 runs 15 residues. Looked up from germline, CDR1 is KGHDR and CDR2 is SFDVKD. The CDR3: CATSDLSGINNEQFF. The CDR3 nucleotides read TGTGCCACCAGTGACCTTAGCGGGATCAACAATGAGCAGTTCTTC.

The CDR3 coding sequence is TGTGCCAGCAGTCCAACTAGGGGGTACAATGAGCAGTTCTTC. Its protein is CASSPTRGYNEQFF. This rearrangement joins TRBV2 to TRBJ2-1; D might be TRBD1 (6 bases). CDR1 is SNHLY, CDR2 FYNNEI, per germline. V shed 5 bases and J shed 4 bases, with 12 bases lying between them. The CDR3 runs 14 residues.

CDR3 region: CASSLQGTANNSPLHF. Here the CDR3 DNA reads TGTGCCAGCAGCTTACAGGGGACAGCAAATAATTCACCCCTCCACTTT. This chain uses TRBV7-2 with TRBJ1-6; the match to TRBD1 covers 7 bases. CDR1 is SGHTA and CDR2 is FQGNSA in the germline V gene. The CDR3 loop spans 16 amino acids. V gave up 2 bases and J gave up 5 bases; unmatched junction bases: 6.

This clone was detected a few times. The chain employs TRBV7-9 and TRBJ2-7, with TRBD1 identical over 8 bases. V trimming: 4 bases; J trimming: 1 base; junction bases outside the gene matches: 15. CDR1 is SEHNR, CDR2 FQNEAQ, per germline (reference sequence). This CDR3 contains 18 residues. The CDR3 DNA follows: TGTGCCAGCAGCTCCTTTAGGGGGGACAGGAAGGGGTCCTACGAGCAGTACTTC. As protein: CASSSFRGDRKGSYEQYF.

The V call is TRBV7-2, the J call TRBJ2-3; a weak D match, TRBD2 (6 bases). The CDR3 spans 16 residues. CDR1 and CDR2 from the germline V gene are SGHTA and FQGNSA. With 5 bases removed from V and 1 base from J, the gap between germline ends came to 16 bases. In DNA, the CDR3 is TGTGCCAGCAGCCCATCGGAGGGTGCGGGCACAGATACGCAGTATTTT. Amino acid sequence: CASSPSEGAGTDTQYF.